The 22 T cell receptor beta chains given below trace back to one sample, sequenced in a study of graft-versus-host responses after intestinal transplantation. These TCRs' antigens remain unknown. This table comes from immunoSEQ multiplex PCR, and its TCRdb copy is limited to in-frame clones, with some not included. The profile shows over 100,000 clones, more than 90% of them singletons. The sequenced sample was unstimulated CD4+ T cells sorted from spleen or lymph node cells, obtained before transplant. The receptors were sampled from a human donor who was the organ donor for an intestinal transplant.

The rearrangement links TRBV10-3 to TRBJ1-5; tentative D call: TRBD1 (6 bases). This CDR3 contains 17 residues. V was pared by 10 bases and J by 0 bases, with 22 bases between. Germline V gene sequence: CDR1 ENHRY, CDR2 SYGVKD. The CDR3 sequence is CASRRNGGAYSNQPQHF. The CDR3 coding sequence is TGTGCCAGCAGACGCAACGGGGGGGCCTATAGCAATCAGCCCCAGCATTTT.

This sequence joins TRBV10-3 and TRBJ2-1; D possibly corresponds to TRBD2 (5 bases). The CDR3 is made up of 15 amino acids. V lost 5 bases and J lost 6, with 17 bases in between. Germline CDR1 ENHRY, CDR2 SYGVKD. As DNA, the CDR3 is TGTGCCATCAGTCCGCGGGCCCCTGAATCCAATGAGCAGTTCTTC. Its protein product is CAISPRAPESNEQFF.

The chain combines TRBV25-1 with TRBJ2-7; D possibly corresponds to TRBD1 (6 bases). Looked up from germline, CDR1 is MGHDK and CDR2 is SYGVNS. There are 14 residues in the CDR3. V was clipped by 2 bases and J by 2 bases, with 10 bases between them. The CDR3 loop is CASSEGGSPYEQYF. The DNA of the CDR3 is TGTGCCAGCAGTGAAGGGGGCTCCCCCTACGAGCAGTACTTC.

The chain uses TRBV6-6 and TRBJ1-1; 7 bases line up with TRBD1. Trimming cost V 2 bases and J 4 bases; bases outside gene matches: 7. Germline CDR1 is MNHNY and CDR2 is SVGAGI (reference sequence). The CDR3 is 15 amino acids. CDR3 sequence reads: CASSYHDRVGTEAFF. CDR3 DNA sequence: TGTGCCAGCAGTTACCACGACAGGGTCGGCACTGAAGCTTTCTTT.

This chain joins TRBV19 and TRBJ2-6; D possibly uses TRBD1 or TRBD2 (5 bases each). The V gene lost 3 bases and the J gene lost 0 bases, with 9 bases spanning the gap. The CDR3 is 16 amino acids. Germline lookup yields CDR1 LNHDA and CDR2 SQIVND (reference sequence). The CDR3 reads CASSIEGFSGANVLTF. CDR3 DNA sequence: TGTGCCAGTAGTATCGAGGGGTTCTCTGGGGCCAACGTCCTGACTTTC.

J is TRBJ2-1 and V is TRBV10-1; 9 bases align to TRBD1. V lost 2 bases and J lost 2; bases outside the gene matches: 1. The CDR3 runs 15 residues. From germline, CDR1 is WNHNN and CDR2 SYGVQD (reference sequence). CDR3 amino acids: CASSEGTGPYNEQFF. The CDR3 DNA is TGCGCCAGCAGTGAGGGGACAGGGCCCTACAATGAGCAGTTCTTC.

The gene calls are TRBV18 and TRBJ1-2, with D possibly matching TRBD1 (5 bases). Germline values: CDR1 KGHSH, CDR2 LQKENI. The germline V and J ends were trimmed by 1 base and 4 bases, with 10 bases remaining between them. CDR3 length equals 14 residues. CDR3 sequence reads: CASSPRGGTYGYTF. CDR3 bases: TGTGCCAGCTCACCACGTGGCGGGACCTATGGCTACACCTTC.

This clone was counted once. The V gene is TRBV4-3, the J gene TRBJ1-2, with no clear D. V was cut by 0 bases and J by 8 bases, with 25 bases left in between. Germline assignment: CDR1 LGHNA and CDR2 YSLEER. The CDR3 consists of 18 residues. In nucleotides, the CDR3 is TGCGCCAGCAGCCAAGATACATCGCCAACCGAGGTGTTATACGGCTACACCTTC. This gives the protein CASSQDTSPTEVLYGYTF.

The chain combines TRBV28 with TRBJ2-1, with 15 bases fitting TRBD2. Germline CDR1 and CDR2: MDHEN and SYDVKM. This CDR3 region has 17 residues. V trimming: 5 bases; J trimming: 8 bases; junction bases outside the gene matches: 10. CDR3 sequence (DNA): TGTGCCAGCAGTCCCGGGACTAGCGGGAGGAGCCGTTATGAGCAGTTCTTC. The encoded protein is CASSPGTSGRSRYEQFF.

This clone showed up just once. The chain couples TRBV7-6 to TRBJ1-1; 8 nucleotides line up with TRBD1. The CDR3 totals 12 residues. J gave up 9 bases and V 5 bases, and 5 bases lay outside the gene matches. CDR1 is SGHVS, CDR2 FNYEAQ, per germline. The CDR3 region has the DNA TGTGCCAGCAGCATAGGACAGGGCCAAGCTTTCTTT. Amino acids: CASSIGQGQAFF.

The rearrangement links TRBV28 to TRBJ1-5; 11 bases match TRBD1. V lost 6 bases, J lost 2 bases, and 3 bases stayed unmatched. The CDR3 covers 15 residues. Germline V lookup: CDR1 MDHEN, CDR2 SYDVKM. CDR3 amino acids: CASRGQGGGNQPQHF. The CDR3 DNA is TGTGCCAGCAGGGGACAGGGGGGGGGCAATCAGCCCCAGCATTTT.

The J gene is TRBJ2-7, the V gene TRBV7-2, with D maybe TRBD2 (6 bases). This CDR3 is 12 amino acids long. Germline V gives CDR1 SGHTA, CDR2 FQGNSA. Deletions cut 2 bases from V and 7 bases from J, with 9 bases between. CDR3 protein: CASSLLEGEQYF. In DNA, the CDR3 is TGTGCCAGCAGCTTATTGGAGGGGGAGCAGTACTTC.

The chain links TRBV6-1 to TRBJ2-7; 10 bases fit TRBD1. The CDR3 is 15 residues long. Germline V CDR1 and CDR2: MNHNS, SASEGT. Trimming removed 4 bases from V and 2 bases from J; junction bases left unmatched: 5. Written as DNA, the CDR3 is TGTGCCAGCAGTGCCGGACAGGGGGAACCCTACGAGCAGTACTTC. This sequence encodes CASSAGQGEPYEQYF.

This chain joins TRBV5-4 and TRBJ2-1, with 7 nucleotides matching TRBD1. The CDR3 totals 13 residues. The germline gives CDR1 SGHNT, CDR2 YYREEE (reference sequence). Trimming at V came to 4 bases and at J to 5 bases, leaving 3 bases not matched to a gene. The CDR3 DNA reads TGTGCCAGCAGCCGGGACAGACACAATGAGCAGTTCTTC. Amino acid sequence: CASSRDRHNEQFF.

The CDR3 coding sequence is TGCGCCAGCAGCCAAGCCGGGACCTTCTCCTACGAGCAGTACTTC. This translates into CASSQAGTFSYEQYF. This chain joins TRBV4-1 and TRBJ2-7; D could derive from TRBD1 or TRBD2 (5 bases each). Deletions cut 1 base from V and 0 bases from J, with 10 bases between. This CDR3 is 15 amino acids long. Germline V gives CDR1 MGHRA, CDR2 YSYEKL.

The chain links TRBV13 to TRBJ2-4; 11 bases align to TRBD1. CDR3 length: 18 amino acids. V lost 5 bases, J lost 1 base, and 10 bases stayed unmatched. Per the germline V gene, CDR1 is PRHDT and CDR2 is FYEKMQ (reference sequence). DNA of the CDR3: TGTGCCAGCAGCAGAGGACAGGGGGCAATTCTGGCCAAAAACATTCAGTACTTC. This encodes CASSRGQGAILAKNIQYF.

The V and J genes are TRBV19 and TRBJ1-4, with TRBD1 as a possible D gene (6 bases). The V end was cut by 5 bases, the J end by 8 bases, with 15 bases between. The CDR3 loop spans 14 amino acids. Germline CDR1 and CDR2: LNHDA and SQIVND (reference sequence). CDR3 nucleotides: TGTGCCAGTAGTCCAGGACAGTGGTGGGAAAAACTGTTTTTT. This codes for CASSPGQWWEKLFF.

The V gene is TRBV1, the J gene TRBJ2-7; the table gives TRBD2 as D, unverified against the DNA. TRBV1 is described as a pseudogene. The CDR3 consists of 17 residues. DNA for the CDR3: TGCACCAGCAGCCAAGATAGGGCTAGCGGGAGGGCCGACGAGCAGTACTTC. This translates into CTSSQDRASGRADEQYF.

The chain carries TRBV18 and TRBJ1-1; D is possibly TRBD1 (6 bases). Trimming cost V 4 bases and J 1 base, with 7 bases left between them. The CDR3 has 13 amino acids. The germline gives CDR1 KGHSH, CDR2 LQKENI. The CDR3 region has the DNA TGTGCCAGCTCACAGGGGGAGAACACTGAAGCTTTCTTT. This gives the protein CASSQGENTEAFF.

This chain links TRBV12-2 with TRBJ2-1; the D call in the table, TRBD1, was not verified against the DNA. TRBV12-2 is a recognized pseudogene. This CDR3 is built from 17 residues. DNA for the CDR3: TGTGCAAGTCGCTTACTCAGGGGATCTATCTCCTACAATGAGCAGTTCTTC. Translating gives CASRLLRGSISYNEQFF.

This chain links TRBV5-1 with TRBJ2-3; 11 nucleotides agree with TRBD2. Unmatched junction bases numbered 10, after V lost 0 bases and J lost 4 bases. Per the germline V gene, CDR1 is SGHRS and CDR2 is YFSETQ. CDR3 length: 18 residues. CDR3 bases: TGCGCCAGCAGCTTGGCCCCTCTAGCGGGAGGTGGGGCAGATACGCAGTATTTT. It yields the protein CASSLAPLAGGGADTQYF.

This chain joins TRBV10-2 and TRBJ2-7, with unresolved D. The CDR3 is 12 amino acids. Germline-derived CDR1 and CDR2 are WSHSY and SAAADI. V was cut by 6 bases and J by 3 bases, with 9 bases left in between. The CDR3 is CASRQFFYEQYF. The CDR3, as DNA: TGCGCCAGCAGACAGTTCTTCTACGAGCAGTACTTC.